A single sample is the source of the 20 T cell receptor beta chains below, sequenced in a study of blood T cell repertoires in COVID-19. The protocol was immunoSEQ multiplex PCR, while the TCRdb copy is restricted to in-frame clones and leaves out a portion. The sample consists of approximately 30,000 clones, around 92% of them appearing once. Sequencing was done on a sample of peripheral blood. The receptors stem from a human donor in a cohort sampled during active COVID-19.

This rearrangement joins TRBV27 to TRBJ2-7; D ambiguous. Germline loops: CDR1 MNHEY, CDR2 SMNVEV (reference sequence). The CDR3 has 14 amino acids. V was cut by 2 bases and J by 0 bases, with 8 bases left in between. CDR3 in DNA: TGTGCCAGCAGTTTAATCGGTAGCTCCTACGAGCAGTACTTC. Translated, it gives CASSLIGSSYEQYF.

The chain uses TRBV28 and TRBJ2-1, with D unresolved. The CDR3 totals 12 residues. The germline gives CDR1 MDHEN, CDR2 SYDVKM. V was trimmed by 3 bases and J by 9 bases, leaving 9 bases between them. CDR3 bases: TGTGCCAGCAGTTTGGCCACCAGTGAGCAGTTCTTC. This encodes CASSLATSEQFF.

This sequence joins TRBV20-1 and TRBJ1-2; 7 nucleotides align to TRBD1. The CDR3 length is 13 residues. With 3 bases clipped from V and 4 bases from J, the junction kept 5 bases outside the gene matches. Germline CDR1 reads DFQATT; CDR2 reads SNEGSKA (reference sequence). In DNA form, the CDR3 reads TGCAGTGCTAGTTCAGGGGGGATCTATGGCTACACCTTC. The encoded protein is CSASSGGIYGYTF.

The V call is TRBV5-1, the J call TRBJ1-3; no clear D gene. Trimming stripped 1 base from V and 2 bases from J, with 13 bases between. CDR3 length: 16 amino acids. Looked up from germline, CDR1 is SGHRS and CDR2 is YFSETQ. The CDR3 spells CASSLYSSAAGNTIYF. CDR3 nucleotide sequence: TGCGCCAGCAGCTTGTATTCGAGCGCGGCTGGAAACACCATATATTTT. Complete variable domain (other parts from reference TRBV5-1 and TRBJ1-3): KAGVTQTPRYLIKTRGQQVTLSCSPISGHRSVSWYQQTPGQGLQFLFEYFSETQRNKGNFPGRFSGRQFSNSRSEMNVSTLELGDSALYLCASSLYSSAAGNTIYFGEGSWLTVV.

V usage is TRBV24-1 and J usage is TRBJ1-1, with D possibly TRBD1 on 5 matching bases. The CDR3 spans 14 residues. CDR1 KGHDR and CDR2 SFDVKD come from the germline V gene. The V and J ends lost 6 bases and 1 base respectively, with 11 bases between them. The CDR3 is CATSLRGRNTEAFF. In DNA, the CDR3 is TGTGCCACCAGTTTAAGGGGAAGGAACACTGAAGCTTTCTTT.

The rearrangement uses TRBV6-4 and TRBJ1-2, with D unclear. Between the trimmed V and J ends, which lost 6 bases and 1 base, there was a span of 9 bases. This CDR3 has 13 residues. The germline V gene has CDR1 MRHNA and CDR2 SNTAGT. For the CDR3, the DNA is TGTGCCAGCAGCTCCGGGATTAACTATGGCTACACCTTC. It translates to CASSSGINYGYTF.

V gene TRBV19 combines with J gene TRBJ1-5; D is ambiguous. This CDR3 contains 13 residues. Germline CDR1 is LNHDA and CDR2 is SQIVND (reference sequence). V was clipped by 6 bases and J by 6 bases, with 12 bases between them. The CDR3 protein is CASRLRSSQPQHF. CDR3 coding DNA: TGTGCCAGTAGGCTTCGTAGCTCTCAGCCCCAGCATTTT.

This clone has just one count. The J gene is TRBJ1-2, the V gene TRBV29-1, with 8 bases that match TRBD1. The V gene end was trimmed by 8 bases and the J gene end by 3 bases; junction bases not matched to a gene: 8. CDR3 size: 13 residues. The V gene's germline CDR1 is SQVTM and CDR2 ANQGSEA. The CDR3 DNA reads TGCAGCTACGGGACAGGAGTTGACTATGGCTACACCTTC. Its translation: CSYGTGVDYGYTF.

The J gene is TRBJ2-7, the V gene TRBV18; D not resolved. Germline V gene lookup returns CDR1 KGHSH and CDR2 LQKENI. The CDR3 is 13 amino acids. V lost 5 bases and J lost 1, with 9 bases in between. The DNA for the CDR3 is TGTGCCAGCTCAGTCGGCGGATCCTACGAGCAGTACTTC. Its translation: CASSVGGSYEQYF.

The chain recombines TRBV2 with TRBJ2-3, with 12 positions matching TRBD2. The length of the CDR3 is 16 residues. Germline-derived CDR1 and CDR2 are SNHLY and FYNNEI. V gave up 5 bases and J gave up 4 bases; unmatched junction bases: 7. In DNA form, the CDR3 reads TGTGCCAGCAGTAAACTAGCGGGGGGTGGGCCAGATACGCAGTATTTT. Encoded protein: CASSKLAGGGPDTQYF.

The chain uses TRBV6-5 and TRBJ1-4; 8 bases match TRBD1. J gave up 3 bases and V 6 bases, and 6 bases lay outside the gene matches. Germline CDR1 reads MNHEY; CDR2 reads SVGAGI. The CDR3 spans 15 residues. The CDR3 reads CASRRLQGANEKLFF. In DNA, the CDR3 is TGTGCCAGCAGGAGGCTACAGGGGGCTAATGAAAAACTGTTTTTT.

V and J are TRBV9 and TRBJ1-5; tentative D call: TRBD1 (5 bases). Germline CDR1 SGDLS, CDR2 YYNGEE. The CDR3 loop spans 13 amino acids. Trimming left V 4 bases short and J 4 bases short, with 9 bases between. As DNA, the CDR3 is TGTGCCAGCAGCAAAGGGGTTAATCAGCCCCAGCATTTT. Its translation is CASSKGVNQPQHF.

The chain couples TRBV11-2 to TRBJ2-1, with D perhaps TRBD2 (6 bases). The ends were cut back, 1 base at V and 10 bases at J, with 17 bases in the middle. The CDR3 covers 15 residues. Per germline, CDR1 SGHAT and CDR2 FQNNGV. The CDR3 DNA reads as TGTGCCAGCAGCTTAGTTCGCGGGGTGTGGGGAGAGCAGTTCTTC. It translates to CASSLVRGVWGEQFF.

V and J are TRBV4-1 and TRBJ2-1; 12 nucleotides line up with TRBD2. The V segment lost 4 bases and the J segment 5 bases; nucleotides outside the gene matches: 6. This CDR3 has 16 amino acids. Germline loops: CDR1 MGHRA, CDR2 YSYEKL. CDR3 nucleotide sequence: TGCGCCAGCAGCCCTCCATGGACTAGCGGGAACAATGAGCAGTTCTTC. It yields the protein CASSPPWTSGNNEQFF.

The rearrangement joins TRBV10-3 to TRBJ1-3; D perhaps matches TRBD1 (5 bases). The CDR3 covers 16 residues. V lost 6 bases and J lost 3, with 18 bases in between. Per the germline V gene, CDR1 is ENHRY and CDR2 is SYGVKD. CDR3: CAISFSGGANGNTIYF. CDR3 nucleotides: TGTGCCATCAGCTTTTCGGGAGGGGCGAATGGAAACACCATATATTTT.

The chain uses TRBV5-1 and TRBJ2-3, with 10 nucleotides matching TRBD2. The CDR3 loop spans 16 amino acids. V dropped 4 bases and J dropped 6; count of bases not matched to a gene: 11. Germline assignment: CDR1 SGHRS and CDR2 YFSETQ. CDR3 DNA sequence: TGCGCCAGCAGCCTGCCCACTAGCGGGACGGAGGATACGCAGTATTTT. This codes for CASSLPTSGTEDTQYF.

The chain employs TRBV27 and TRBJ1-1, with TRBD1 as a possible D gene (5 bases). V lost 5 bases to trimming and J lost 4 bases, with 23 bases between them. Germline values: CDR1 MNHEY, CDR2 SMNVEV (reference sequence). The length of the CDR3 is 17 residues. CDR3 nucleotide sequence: TGTGCCAGCAGTCCACCTAGGAGGGGTGGGCCTGCCACTGAAGCTTTCTTT. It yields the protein CASSPPRRGGPATEAFF.

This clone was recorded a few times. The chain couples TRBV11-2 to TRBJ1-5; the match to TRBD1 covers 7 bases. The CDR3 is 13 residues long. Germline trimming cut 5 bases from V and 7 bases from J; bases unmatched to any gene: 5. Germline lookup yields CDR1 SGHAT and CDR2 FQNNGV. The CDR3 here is CASSGTGDQPQHF. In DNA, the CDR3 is TGTGCCAGCAGCGGTACAGGGGACCAGCCCCAGCATTTT.

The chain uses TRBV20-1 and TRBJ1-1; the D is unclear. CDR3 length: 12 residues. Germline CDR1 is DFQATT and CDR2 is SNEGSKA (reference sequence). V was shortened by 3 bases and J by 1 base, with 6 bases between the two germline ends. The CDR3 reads CSASRWNTEAFF. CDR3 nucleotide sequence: TGCAGTGCTAGTCGGTGGAACACTGAAGCTTTCTTT.

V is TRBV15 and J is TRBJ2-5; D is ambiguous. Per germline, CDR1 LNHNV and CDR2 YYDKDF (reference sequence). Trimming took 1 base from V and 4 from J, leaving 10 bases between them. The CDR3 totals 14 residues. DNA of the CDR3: TGTGCCACCAGCAGAGTTAGCATCGTAGAGACCCAGTACTTC. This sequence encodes CATSRVSIVETQYF.